These T cell receptor beta chains were read from a single sample in a study of metastatic and nonmetastatic thyroid tumors. TCRdb re-clonotyped the PCR reads through MiXCR. The sample lists around 6,700 clones; about a third were seen once. The sample was adjacent normal tissue. These receptors all come from a female donor with papillary thyroid cancer or a benign thyroid nodule (not recorded which). Some clones in this sample may be carry-over from other donors' samples. The CDR3 runs from the conserved cysteine through the conserved F or W. A D gene is named only where the DNA matches it firmly. Expanded clones are given a class, and other clones once, few, many or no size at all.

J: TRBJ1-2; V: TRBV5-6; size: NA; D: NA; DNA: TGTGCCAGCAGCTGGGGAGCAGGGGTTTATGGCTACACCTTC; CDR3: CASSWGAGVYGYTF
J: TRBJ1-2; V: TRBV28; size: NA; D: TRBD1; DNA: TGTGCCACCAAGTTACCAGCGGGACAGGGGGCAGGGGGCTACACCTTC; CDR3: CATKLPAGQGAGGYTF
J: TRBJ1-2; V: TRBV12-3/TRBV12-4; size: NA; D: TRBD1; DNA: TGTGCCAGCAGTTTCTTTACTGGGACAGTGCCCCGCTATGGCTACACCTTC; CDR3: CASSFFTGTVPRYGYTF
J: TRBJ1-3; V: TRBV7-9; size: few; D: NA; DNA: TGTGCCAGCAGCCTTAACCCAAACACCATATATTTT; CDR3: CASSLNPNTIYF
J: TRBJ1-6; V: TRBV6-6; size: NA; D: NA; DNA: TGTGCCAGCAGTTACTCGCTATCTGAGCCCCTCCACTTT; CDR3: CASSYSLSEPLHF
J: TRBJ2-7; V: TRBV6-1; size: many; D: TRBD2; DNA: TGTGCCAGCAAGGCTAGCGGGAGTGACGAGCAGTACTTC; CDR3: CASKASGSDEQYF
J: TRBJ2-1; V: TRBV20-1; size: NA; D: TRBD2; DNA: TGCAGTGCTCCCAAGCGGGGGATTTCCTACAATGAGCAGTTCTTC; CDR3: CSAPKRGISYNEQFF
J: TRBJ1-3; V: TRBV11-2; size: NA; D: TRBD1; DNA: TGTGCCAGCAGCTTAGGGACAGGTGGAAACACCATATATTTT; CDR3: CASSLGTGGNTIYF
J: TRBJ2-1; V: TRBV7-2; size: medium-sized; D: TRBD2; DNA: TGTGCCAGCAGCAAAACTAGCGGGCAGGGCAATGAGCAGTTCTTC; CDR3: CASSKTSGQGNEQFF
J: TRBJ1-2; V: TRBV6-2/TRBV6-3; size: NA; D: TRBD1; DNA: TGTGCCAGCAGCCAAGATCTAGGGACAGGGCTTACCTATGGCTACACCTTC; CDR3: CASSQDLGTGLTYGYTF
J: TRBJ2-6; V: TRBV11-2; size: few; D: TRBD2; DNA: TGTGCCAGCAGCGGGAGACTAGCGGGGGGGTACCCTGGGGCCAACGTCCTGACTTTC; CDR3: CASSGRLAGGYPGANVLTF
J: TRBJ1-1; V: TRBV5-1; size: NA; D: NA; DNA: TGCGCCAGCACTCGGTCCCCGGACACTGAAGCTTTCTTT; CDR3: CASTRSPDTEAFF
J: TRBJ2-7; V: TRBV7-2; size: few; D: TRBD1; DNA: TGTGCCAGCAGACCCGCAGGGGGTGTCGAGCAGTACTTC; CDR3: CASRPAGGVEQYF
J: TRBJ2-7; V: TRBV30; size: few; D: TRBD1; DNA: TGTGCCTGGTCCGGGACAGGGATATGGGAGCAGTACTTC; CDR3: CAWSGTGIWEQYF
J: TRBJ1-3; V: TRBV9; size: medium-sized; D: NA; DNA: TGTGCCAGCAGCGTAGGGGTGGGACCGGGAAACACCATATATTTT; CDR3: CASSVGVGPGNTIYF
J: TRBJ2-1; V: TRBV19; size: NA; D: NA; DNA: TGTGCCAGTAGTATCTCGGACAGAGGGGGTAATGAGCAGTTCTTC; CDR3: CASSISDRGGNEQFF
J: TRBJ2-7; V: TRBV9; size: few; D: NA; DNA: TGTGCCAGCAGCAGAGGGGAAGAGCAGTACTTC; CDR3: CASSRGEEQYF
J: TRBJ2-1; V: TRBV6-2/TRBV6-3; size: NA; D: TRBD1; DNA: TGTGCCAGCAGTTATAAACAGGGGAATGAGCAGTTCTTC; CDR3: CASSYKQGNEQFF
J: TRBJ1-2; V: TRBV6-1; size: few; D: NA; DNA: TGTGCCAGCAGCCAACAGGGTGGCTATGGCTACACCTTC; CDR3: CASSQQGGYGYTF
J: TRBJ1-1; V: TRBV6-2/TRBV6-3; size: NA; D: TRBD1; DNA: TGTCCCAGCGTATCCTTAGGACAGGGGTCGCGTACTGAAGCTTTATTT; CDR3: CPSVSLGQGSRTEALF
J: TRBJ1-2; V: TRBV27; size: NA; D: NA; DNA: TGTGCCAGCAGCTTTTTAGGGGCTATGGATGGCTACACCTTC; CDR3: CASSFLGAMDGYTF
J: TRBJ1-5; V: TRBV6-1; size: few; D: TRBD1; DNA: TGTGCCAGCAGTGCCCAGACAGGGAAATATTTGAATTTT; CDR3: CASSAQTGKYLNF
J: TRBJ1-5; V: TRBV6-1; size: few; D: NA; DNA: TGTGCCAGCAGTGAATTTCTGGGGGCGGACAATCAGCCCCAGCATTTT; CDR3: CASSEFLGADNQPQHF
J: TRBJ2-1; V: TRBV7-8; size: few; D: NA; DNA: TGTGCCAGCAGTCCATCAACCAATGAGCAGTTCTTC; CDR3: CASSPSTNEQFF
J: TRBJ1-1; V: TRBV19; size: medium-sized; D: NA; DNA: TGTGCCAGTAGTATAGATTCCAGGAACACTGAAGCTTTCTTT; CDR3: CASSIDSRNTEAFF
J: TRBJ2-3; V: TRBV10-3; size: medium-sized; D: TRBD2; DNA: TGTGCCATCAGTGAGCTGCCTAGCGGGAGGCCTTTGCACACAGATACGCAGTATTTT; CDR3: CAISELPSGRPLHTDTQYF
J: TRBJ2-5; V: TRBV6-2/TRBV6-3; size: few; D: TRBD2; DNA: TGTGCCAGCAGTACCGACGGGGGGGATCGAGAGACCCAGTACTTC; CDR3: CASSTDGGDRETQYF